Below are 5 T cell receptor beta chains sequenced from a single sample in a study of OX40 agonist ivuxolimab in advanced cancers. The protocol was immunoSEQ multiplex PCR, while the TCRdb copy is restricted to in-frame clones and leaves out a portion. Among under 80,000 clones listed, around 85% were seen once. Sequencing was performed on CD4+ or CD8+ T cells sorted from blood, taken in a trial of the OX40 agonist ivuxolimab. The receptors come from an adult with an advanced solid tumor such as melanoma, head and neck, liver or kidney cancer.

The chain couples TRBV5-1 to TRBJ2-5; 10 bases are shared with TRBD1. Germline CDR1 and CDR2: SGHRS and YFSETQ. The CDR3 sequence is 14 residues long. V gave up 4 bases and J gave up 5 bases; unmatched junction bases: 5. CDR3 in DNA: TGCGCCAGCAGCCTAGGGACAGGGGACGAGACCCAGTACTTC. Its translation: CASSLGTGDETQYF. The variable domain in full, completed from reference TRBV5-1 and TRBJ2-5, reads KAGVTQTPRYLIKTRGQQVTLSCSPISGHRSVSWYQQTPGQGLQFLFEYFSETQRNKGNFPGRFSGRQFSNSRSEMNVSTLELGDSALYLCASSLGTGDETQYFGPGTRLLVL.

J is TRBJ1-3 and V is TRBV6-1; no clear D. This CDR3 comprises 13 residues. Looked up from germline, CDR1 is MNHNS and CDR2 is SASEGT. The V gene lost 1 base and the J gene lost 0 bases, with 1 base spanning the gap. The CDR3 bases are TGTGCCAGCAGTGAAGTCTCTGGAAACACCATATATTTT. As protein: CASSEVSGNTIYF.

The rearrangement links TRBV10-3 to TRBJ1-4; the match to TRBD1 covers 8 bases. Germline V CDR1 and CDR2: ENHRY, SYGVKD. This CDR3 is 11 amino acids long. V was pared by 4 bases and J by 13 bases, with 2 bases of the junction left unmatched. Here the CDR3 reads CAISGGTGLFF. The CDR3 DNA follows: TGTGCCATCAGTGGTGGGACAGGACTGTTTTTT.

For the CDR3, the DNA is TGTGCCAGCAGCTCCATGCTGGTGGGGGCCAACGTCCTGACTTTC. Translating gives CASSSMLVGANVLTF. The V call is TRBV27, the J call TRBJ2-6; D is undetermined. The CDR3 runs 15 residues. The V end was cut by 6 bases, the J end by 4 bases, with 13 bases between. Germline V lookup: CDR1 MNHEY, CDR2 SMNVEV (reference sequence).

V gene TRBV7-2 combines with J gene TRBJ2-1; D remains unclear. V was trimmed by 7 bases and J by 1 base, leaving 11 bases between them. This CDR3 comprises 14 residues. Germline lookup yields CDR1 SGHTA and CDR2 FQGNSA. CDR3 region: CASTPIRSYNEQFF. In DNA, the CDR3 is TGTGCCAGCACCCCGATAAGGTCCTACAATGAGCAGTTCTTC. The variable domain in full, with the rest retrieved from reference TRBV7-2 and TRBJ2-1, is GAGVSQSPSNKVTEKGKDVELRCDPISGHTALYWYRQSLGQGLEFLIYFQGNSAPDKSGLPSDRFSAERTGGSVSTLTIQRTQQEDSAVYLCASTPIRSYNEQFFGPGTRLTVL.